This TCR beta chain was identified during a study of cytomegalovirus exposure and HLA in healthy donors. About the study: Genotyping showed around 80% of a few hundred donors falling in the Caucasian-associated ancestry cluster.

With respect to this clone: Its target is unknown.

It was with 60 Vbeta and 13 Jbeta primers that the PCR ran. Measured with immunoSEQ multiplex PCR; TCRdb has only the in-frame clones, and not every one. This sample yields about 120,000 clones, of which 65% to 80% are seen a single time; 30% belongs to the top ten. The CDR3 sequence is 13 residues long. Germline V CDR1 and CDR2: LNHDA, SQIVND (reference sequence). The V end lost 6 bases, the J end lost 1 base, and 9 bases lay between the germline ends. Nominal health characterized the donors when sampled, though unrecorded immune exposures were likely. Findings of the study overall: Presence/absence analyses treated sequencing depth as roughly uniform across donors. TCR beta sequences reportedly predicted the HLA-A and HLA-B alleles of most subjects accurately.

The TCR was taken from a man in his 60s in good health and CMV-seropositive. This rearrangement joins TRBV19 to TRBJ1-1; D uncertain. The sample comprised PBMCs. CDR3 amino acids: CASSPFPNTEAFF. CDR3 DNA sequence: TGTGCCAGTAGCCCTTTCCCGAACACTGAAGCTTTCTTT. The variable domain in full, with the rest retrieved from reference TRBV19 and TRBJ1-1, is DGGITQSPKYLFRKEGQNVTLSCEQNLNHDAMYWYRQDPGQGLRLIYYSQIVNDFQKGDIAEGYSVSREKKESFPLTVTSAQKNPTAFYLCASSPFPNTEAFFGQGTRLTVV.